This TCR beta chain was sequenced for a study of blood T cell repertoires in COVID-19. About the research overall: Samples representing acute and convalescent COVID-19 were sourced from the United States, Italy and Spain. From T cells, B-cell-depleted T cells, or PBMCs came the material, which was cDNA or gDNA.

Per the authors' pipeline: Counts of nucleated cells, estimated from reference gene primer amplification, were obtained. Repertoires were generated with immunoSEQ multiplex PCR, while TCRdb's copy carries only in-frame clones and drops some. The V and J calls and clone size were taken over from that table, and D and trimming were inferred from the DNA. The sample comprises 130,000 to 150,000 clones, around nine tenths of which are singletons, and 8.6% rests with the top ten. V lost 6 bases, J lost 0 bases, and 18 bases lay in between. Germline CDR1 reads MDHEN; CDR2 reads SYDVKM. The CDR3 has 16 residues.

This chain uses TRBV28 with TRBJ2-7, with D perhaps matching TRBD2 (5 bases). Sequenced input: peripheral blood. This receptor was taken from a woman aged 45-60 years with active or convalescent COVID-19. CDR3 sequence: CASSYPGPTISYEQYF. The CDR3 region has the DNA TGTGCCAGCAGCTACCCTGGACCGACTATCTCCTACGAGCAGTACTTC.